Each of the 20 T cell receptor beta chains below was sequenced from the same sample in a study of T cells after yellow fever vaccination. TCRdb recomputed calls from the 5' RACE reads with MiXCR, one row per CDR3 protein. The sample includes over 250,000 distinct CDR3 sequences, roughly 4.3% seen only once; the top ten take just under 25%. Sequencing was performed on PBMCs, taken 5 days after the yellow fever booster vaccination. The source of these receptors is a man younger than 30 who received the YFV17D yellow fever vaccine.

This clonotype was observed a handful of times. The chain combines TRBV7-3 with TRBJ2-2; D not resolved. CDR1 is SGHTA, CDR2 FQGTGA, per germline. The length of the CDR3 is 17 residues. Trimming removed 5 bases at V and 6 bases at J, with 22 bases between. The CDR3 bases are TGTGCCAGCAGCCTTGCCCCAGGTCTGAGTCCTCCCGGGGAGCTGTTTTTT. Protein: CASSLAPGLSPPGELFF.

This clonotype was counted at least ten times. The gene calls are TRBV6-2 or TRBV6-3 and TRBJ1-5; TRBD1 might be the D (5 bases). Trimming shortened V by 7 bases and J by 5 bases, and 12 bases separated the two germline ends. The CDR3 loop spans 13 amino acids. CDR1 MNHEY and CDR2 SVGEGT come from the germline V gene. The CDR3: CASKRDGDQPQHF. The DNA of the CDR3 is TGTGCCAGCAAAAGGGACGGGGATCAGCCCCAGCATTTT.

The chain employs TRBV12-3 or TRBV12-4 and TRBJ2-1; tentatively, D is TRBD1 or TRBD2 (6 bases each). The CDR3 has 14 amino acids. V was trimmed by 2 bases and J by 8 bases, leaving 13 bases between them. Here the CDR3 DNA reads TGTGCCAGCAGTTTATCATCCGGGGGCGATGAGCAGTTCTTC. This sequence encodes CASSLSSGGDEQFF.

The sample holds many counts of this clonotype. The V and J genes are TRBV18 and TRBJ2-3; 9 bases line up with TRBD1. V gave up 5 bases and J gave up 3 bases; unmatched junction bases: 9. This CDR3 comprises 16 residues. CDR1 is KGHSH and CDR2 is LQKENI in the germline V gene. The CDR3 nucleotides are TGTGCCAGCTCATCCGGGGGACAGGGTGCAACAGATACGCAGTATTTT. Encoded protein: CASSSGGQGATDTQYF.

This clonotype was seen ten or more times. The rearrangement links TRBV25-1 to TRBJ2-3; a possible D gene is TRBD2 (6 bases). The germline gives CDR1 MGHDK, CDR2 SYGVNS. The V end was cut by 1 base, the J end by 6 bases, with 14 bases between. The CDR3 has 15 amino acids. The CDR3 coding sequence is TGTGCCAGCAGTGAATCGGGGACTCCGGTGGATACGCAGTATTTT. Amino acids: CASSESGTPVDTQYF.

This clonotype was recorded at least ten times. This chain uses TRBV19 with TRBJ1-1; D remains unclear. The CDR3 is made up of 15 amino acids. Germline V gene lookup returns CDR1 LNHDA and CDR2 SQIVND (reference sequence). The V gene lost 0 bases and the J gene lost 6 bases, with 14 bases spanning the gap. CDR3 DNA: TGTGCCAGTAGTATAGAGAAGGGCCTCCGCGCTGAAGCTTTCTTT. Translation: CASSIEKGLRAEAFF.

This sequence joins TRBV28 and TRBJ1-6, with 7 positions matching TRBD1. The germline V gene has CDR1 MDHEN and CDR2 SYDVKM. The junction had 8 bases not matched to a gene; V was cut back by 6 bases and J by 6 bases. CDR3 length: 15 amino acids. The CDR3 spells CASSQRTGFNSPLHF. The CDR3 region has the DNA TGTGCCAGCAGCCAGCGGACAGGATTTAATTCACCCCTCCACTTT.

This clonotype was seen only a few times. The J gene is TRBJ2-7, the V gene TRBV15; D is unresolved. Germline assignment: CDR1 LNHNV and CDR2 YYDKDF (reference sequence). Trimming stripped 6 bases from V and 2 bases from J, with 11 bases between. CDR3 length equals 13 residues. The CDR3 region has the DNA TGTGCCACCAGGTATCTCGGAACCTACGAGCAGTACGTC. This codes for CATRYLGTYEQYV.

The chain uses TRBV4-3 and TRBJ2-5; the match to TRBD2 covers 11 bases. This CDR3 is built from 16 residues. Germline loops: CDR1 LGHNA, CDR2 YSLEER. V was pared by 3 bases and J by 5 bases, with 8 bases of the junction left unmatched. CDR3 sequence: CASSHARLAGTETQYF. In nucleotides, the CDR3 is TGCGCCAGCAGCCACGCCCGACTAGCGGGAACTGAGACCCAGTACTTC.

The chain couples TRBV27 to TRBJ2-7; D may be TRBD1 or TRBD2 (5 bases each). In germline, CDR1 is MNHEY, CDR2 SMNVEV (reference sequence). Deletions cut 6 bases from V and 6 bases from J, with 12 bases between. The CDR3 runs to 12 residues. The CDR3 spells CASRTGLREQYF. DNA for the CDR3: TGTGCCAGCAGGACGGGGCTCCGCGAGCAGTACTTC.

This clonotype was recorded a few times. The V gene is TRBV10-3, the J gene TRBJ2-3; D remains ambiguous. This CDR3 has 13 amino acids. Germline assignment: CDR1 ENHRY and CDR2 SYGVKD. Trimming removed 11 bases from V and 1 base from J, with 13 bases in between. The CDR3 DNA is TGTGCCGTTTTATCCGCGGGCACAGATACGCAGTATTTT. Its translation is CAVLSAGTDTQYF.

The genes are TRBV7-9 and TRBJ2-2, with 9 bases aligning to TRBD1. The CDR3 totals 17 residues. With 5 bases clipped from V and 4 bases from J, the junction kept 11 bases outside the gene matches. CDR1 and CDR2 (germline): SEHNR, FQNEAQ (reference sequence). The CDR3 DNA reads TGTGCCAGCAGCAGAACCGGGACAGGGAAACGCACCGGGGAGCTGTTTTTT. Its translation is CASSRTGTGKRTGELFF.

This clonotype was counted only a few times. The CDR3 region has the DNA TGTGCCAGCTCAAAACCCGAGCTAGCGGGGGGCCCCTTCGGAGAGCAGTACTTC. It is translated as CASSKPELAGGPFGEQYF. The chain employs TRBV18 and TRBJ2-7, with TRBD2 matching over 11 bases. Trimming at V came to 5 bases and at J to 7 bases, leaving 19 bases not matched to a gene. CDR3 length: 18 amino acids. Per the germline V gene, CDR1 is KGHSH and CDR2 is LQKENI. The full variable domain, completed using reference TRBV18 and TRBJ2-7, is NAGVMQNPRHLVRRRGQEARLRCSPMKGHSHVYWYRQLPEEGLKFMVYLQKENIIDESGMPKERFSAEFPKEGPSILRIQQVVRGDSAAYFCASSKPELAGGPFGEQYFGPGTRLTVT.

This clonotype has more than one count but fewer than ten. The chain links TRBV7-2 to TRBJ2-2; D is unresolved. V shed 1 base and J shed 4 bases, with 7 bases lying between them. Germline values: CDR1 SGHTA, CDR2 FQGNSA. This CDR3 is 14 amino acids long. This CDR3 is CASSLGAATGELFF. CDR3 nucleotides: TGTGCCAGCAGCTTAGGAGCAGCCACCGGGGAGCTGTTTTTT.

This clonotype turned up a few times. V usage is TRBV7-8 and J usage is TRBJ1-2; 9 nucleotides match TRBD1. The CDR3 runs 15 residues. Germline values: CDR1 SGHVS, CDR2 FQNEAQ. The J segment lost 5 bases and the V segment lost 5 bases, leaving 9 bases of the junction unmatched. This chain's CDR3 is CASSVTGGLGYGYTF. DNA of the CDR3: TGTGCCAGCAGCGTAACAGGGGGCCTTGGATATGGCTACACCTTC. The full variable domain, rest sourced from reference TRBV7-8 and TRBJ1-2, is GAGVSQSPRYKVAKRGQDVALRCDPISGHVSLFWYQQALGQGPEFLTYFQNEAQLDKSGLPSDRFFAERPEGSVSTLKIQRTQQEDSAVYLCASSVTGGLGYGYTFGSGTRLTVV.

This clonotype has ten or more counts. The chain uses TRBV10-2 and TRBJ2-7, with 11 bases that match TRBD2. In germline, CDR1 is WSHSY, CDR2 SAAADI. The CDR3 extends over 14 amino acids. V lost 7 bases and J lost 4; bases outside the gene matches: 6. CDR3 amino acids: CASMGTSGDYEQYV. In DNA form, the CDR3 reads TGCGCCAGCATGGGGACTAGCGGTGATTACGAGCAGTACGTC.

In this sample, this clonotype turned up many times. The J gene is TRBJ1-2, the V gene TRBV6-5; no clear D gene. From germline, CDR1 is MNHEY and CDR2 SVGAGI. This CDR3 comprises 13 residues. V gave up 2 bases and J gave up 4 bases, with 8 bases separating them. CDR3 protein: CASSYGRGYGYTF. The CDR3 region has the DNA TGTGCCAGCAGTTACGGGCGTGGCTATGGCTACACCTTC.

This clonotype was seen only a few times. The chain combines TRBV6-1 with TRBJ2-7; D gene uncertain. Per the germline V gene, CDR1 is MNHNS and CDR2 is SASEGT. This CDR3 has 14 residues. V was trimmed by 0 bases and J by 4 bases, leaving 10 bases between them. The DNA of the CDR3 is TGTGCCAGCAGTGAAGCGCGGTTGGGGTACGAGCAGTACTTC. This sequence encodes CASSEARLGYEQYF.

This clonotype was seen ten or more times. This rearrangement joins TRBV28 to TRBJ1-4, with 7 bases matching TRBD1. CDR1 is MDHEN and CDR2 is SYDVKM in the germline V gene. The CDR3 is 15 amino acids. V lost 6 bases and J lost 7; bases outside the gene matches: 11. The CDR3, as DNA: TGTGCCAGCAGGGAAGATCCATACAGGGGTGAAAAACTGTTTTTT. Amino acids: CASREDPYRGEKLFF.

This clonotype was found many times. The CDR3 DNA is TGCAGTGCTCGGGGACAGGGGGCTGGGCGTCGGTTGGAAACCCAGTACTTC. Amino acids: CSARGQGAGRRLETQYF. The V and J genes are TRBV20-1 and TRBJ2-5; 12 bases fit TRBD1. The CDR3 totals 17 residues. The germline CDR1 and CDR2 sequences are DFQATT and SNEGSKA (reference sequence). Unmatched junction bases numbered 18, after V lost 5 bases and J lost 8 bases.